What follows is one T cell receptor (beta chain) and its context. The sample is drawn from a study of blood T cell repertoires in COVID-19. Background on the study: The United States, Italy and Spain provided the acute and convalescent COVID-19 samples. Nucleic acid was either cDNA or gDNA, and it came from T cells, B-cell-depleted T cells, or PBMCs.

As handled by the study authors: Quantification of nucleated cells was approximated via reference gene primer amplification. Sequencing was performed with immunoSEQ multiplex PCR; in TCRdb, only in-frame clones are kept and a portion is missing. V and J calls and clone size follow that table, whereas D and trimming were derived from the DNA. The profile shows about 120,000 clones, more than 80% of them singletons. The germline V gene has CDR1 MNHEY and CDR2 SMNVEV (reference sequence). With 4 bases clipped from V and 5 bases from J, the junction kept 13 bases outside the gene matches. The CDR3 extends over 16 amino acids.

The sample taken for sequencing was peripheral blood. This rearrangement joins TRBV27 to TRBJ1-1; TRBD1 matches at 7 bases. This sequence was found in a man between 65 and 85 years old with active or convalescent COVID-19. The CDR3 sequence is CASSSQGTRVETEAFF. The CDR3 region has the DNA TGTGCCAGCAGTTCACAGGGGACGCGGGTTGAAACTGAAGCTTTCTTT.